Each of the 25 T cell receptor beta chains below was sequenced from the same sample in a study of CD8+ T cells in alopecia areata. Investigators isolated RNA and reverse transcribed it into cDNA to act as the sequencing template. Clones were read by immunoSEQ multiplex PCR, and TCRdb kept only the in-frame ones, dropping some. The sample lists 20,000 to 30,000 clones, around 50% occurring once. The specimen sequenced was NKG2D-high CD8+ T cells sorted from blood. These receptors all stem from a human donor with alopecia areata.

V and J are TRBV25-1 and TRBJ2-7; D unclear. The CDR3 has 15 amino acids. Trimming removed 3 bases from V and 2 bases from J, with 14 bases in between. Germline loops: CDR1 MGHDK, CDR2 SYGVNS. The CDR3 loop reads CASSDLTYLPYEQYF. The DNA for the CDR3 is TGTGCCAGCAGTGACTTGACCTATCTTCCCTACGAGCAGTACTTC.

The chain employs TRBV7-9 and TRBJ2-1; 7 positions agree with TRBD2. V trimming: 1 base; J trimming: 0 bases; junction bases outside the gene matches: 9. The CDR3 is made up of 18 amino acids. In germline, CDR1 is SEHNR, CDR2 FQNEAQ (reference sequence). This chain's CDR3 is CASSLGWSGGSSYNEQFF. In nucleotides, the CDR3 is TGTGCCAGCAGCTTAGGTTGGTCTGGCGGGAGCTCCTACAATGAGCAGTTCTTC.

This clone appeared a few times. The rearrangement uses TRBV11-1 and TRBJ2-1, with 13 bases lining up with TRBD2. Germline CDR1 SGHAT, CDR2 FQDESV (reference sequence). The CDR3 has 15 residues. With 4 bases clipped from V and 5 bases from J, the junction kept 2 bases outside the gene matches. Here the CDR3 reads CASSSLAGGDNEQFF. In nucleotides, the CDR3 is TGTGCCAGCAGCTCACTAGCGGGAGGGGACAATGAGCAGTTCTTC.

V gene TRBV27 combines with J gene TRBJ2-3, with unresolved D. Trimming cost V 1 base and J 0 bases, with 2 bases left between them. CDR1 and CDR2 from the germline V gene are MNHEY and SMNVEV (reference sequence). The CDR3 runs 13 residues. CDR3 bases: TGTGCCAGCAGTTTATTAAGCACAGATACGCAGTATTTT. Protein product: CASSLLSTDTQYF.

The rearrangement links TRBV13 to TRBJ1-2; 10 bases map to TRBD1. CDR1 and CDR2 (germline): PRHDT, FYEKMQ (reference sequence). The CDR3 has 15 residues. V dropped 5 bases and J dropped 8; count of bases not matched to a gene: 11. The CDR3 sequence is CASSPDRGPGYGYTF. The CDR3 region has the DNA TGTGCCAGCAGCCCCGACAGGGGGCCCGGCTACGGCTACACCTTC. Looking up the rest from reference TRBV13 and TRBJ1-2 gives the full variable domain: AAGVIQSPRHLIKEKRETATLKCYPIPRHDTVYWYQQGPGQDPQFLISFYEKMQSDKGSIPDRFSAQQFSDYHSELNMSSLELGDSALYFCASSPDRGPGYGYTFGSGTRLTVV.

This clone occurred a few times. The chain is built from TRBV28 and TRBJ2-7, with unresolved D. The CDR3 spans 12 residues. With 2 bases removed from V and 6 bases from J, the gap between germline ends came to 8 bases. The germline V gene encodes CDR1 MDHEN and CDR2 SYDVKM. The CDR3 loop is CASSLPRREQYF. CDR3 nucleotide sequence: TGTGCCAGCAGTTTACCCCGTCGCGAGCAGTACTTC.

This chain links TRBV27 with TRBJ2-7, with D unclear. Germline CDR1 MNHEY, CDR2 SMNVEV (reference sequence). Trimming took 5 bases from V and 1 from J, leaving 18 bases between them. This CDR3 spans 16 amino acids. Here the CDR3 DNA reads TGTGCCAGCAGTACAGCTCAGACATTCCCTTCCTACGAGCAGTACTTC. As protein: CASSTAQTFPSYEQYF.

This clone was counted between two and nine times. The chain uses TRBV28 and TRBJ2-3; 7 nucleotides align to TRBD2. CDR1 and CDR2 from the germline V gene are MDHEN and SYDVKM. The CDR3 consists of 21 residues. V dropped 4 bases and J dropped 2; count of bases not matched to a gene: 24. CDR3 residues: CASSWWGHRDYPFLLTDTQYF. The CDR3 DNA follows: TGTGCCAGCAGTTGGTGGGGCCACCGGGACTACCCGTTCCTCCTCACAGATACGCAGTATTTT. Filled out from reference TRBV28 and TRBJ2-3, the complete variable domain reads DVKVTQSSRYLVKRTGEKVFLECVQDMDHENMFWYRQDPGLGLRLIYFSYDVKMKEKGDIPEGYSVSREKKERFSLILESASTNQTSMYLCASSWWGHRDYPFLLTDTQYFGPGTRLTVL.

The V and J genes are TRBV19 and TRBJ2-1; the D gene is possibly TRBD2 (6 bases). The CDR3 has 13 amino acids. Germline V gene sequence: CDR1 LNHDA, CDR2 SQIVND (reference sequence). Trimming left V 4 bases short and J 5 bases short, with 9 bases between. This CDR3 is CASSSGIDNEQFF. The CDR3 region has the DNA TGTGCCAGTAGTAGCGGGATCGACAATGAGCAGTTCTTC.

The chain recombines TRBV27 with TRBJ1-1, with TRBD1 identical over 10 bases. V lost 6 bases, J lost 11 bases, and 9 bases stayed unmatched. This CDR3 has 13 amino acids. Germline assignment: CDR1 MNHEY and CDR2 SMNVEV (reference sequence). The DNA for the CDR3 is TGTGCCAGCAGCCGACCGGGACAGGGGAGCGCTTTCTTT. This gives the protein CASSRPGQGSAFF.

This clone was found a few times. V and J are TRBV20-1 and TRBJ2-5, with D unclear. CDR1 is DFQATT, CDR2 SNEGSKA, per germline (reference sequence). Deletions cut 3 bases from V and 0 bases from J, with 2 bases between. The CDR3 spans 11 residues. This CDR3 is CSASHQETQYF. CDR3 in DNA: TGCAGTGCTAGCCACCAAGAGACCCAGTACTTC.

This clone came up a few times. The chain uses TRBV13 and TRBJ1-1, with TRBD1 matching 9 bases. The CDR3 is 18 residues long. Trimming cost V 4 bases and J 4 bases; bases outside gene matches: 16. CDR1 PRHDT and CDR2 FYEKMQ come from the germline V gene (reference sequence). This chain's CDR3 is CASSSLDLKDRGTTEAFF. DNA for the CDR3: TGTGCCAGCAGCTCACTCGATCTTAAGGACAGGGGAACCACTGAAGCTTTCTTT.

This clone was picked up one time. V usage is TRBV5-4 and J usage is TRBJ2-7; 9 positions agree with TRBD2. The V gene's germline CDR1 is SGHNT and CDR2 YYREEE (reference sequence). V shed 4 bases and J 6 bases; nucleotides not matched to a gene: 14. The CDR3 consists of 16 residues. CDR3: CASSPERGGRAGEQYF. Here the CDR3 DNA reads TGTGCCAGCAGCCCAGAGAGGGGCGGGAGGGCCGGCGAGCAGTACTTC.

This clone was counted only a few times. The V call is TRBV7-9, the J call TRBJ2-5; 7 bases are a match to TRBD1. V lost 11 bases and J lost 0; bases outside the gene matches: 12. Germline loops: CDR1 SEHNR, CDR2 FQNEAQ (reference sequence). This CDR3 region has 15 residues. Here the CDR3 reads CAGSTGDSYQETQYF. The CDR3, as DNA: TGTGCCGGTTCGACTGGGGACAGTTACCAAGAGACCCAGTACTTC.

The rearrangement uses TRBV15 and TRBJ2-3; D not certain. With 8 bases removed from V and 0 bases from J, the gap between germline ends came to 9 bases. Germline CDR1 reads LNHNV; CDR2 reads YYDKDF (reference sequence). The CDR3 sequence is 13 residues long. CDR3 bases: TGTGCCACCTCACTGACTAGCACAGATACGCAGTATTTT. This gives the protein CATSLTSTDTQYF.

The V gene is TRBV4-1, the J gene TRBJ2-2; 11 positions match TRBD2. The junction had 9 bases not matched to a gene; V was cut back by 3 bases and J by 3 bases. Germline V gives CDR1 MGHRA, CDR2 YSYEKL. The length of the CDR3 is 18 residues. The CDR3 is CASSQKLAGVLYTGELFF. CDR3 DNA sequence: TGCGCCAGCAGCCAGAAACTAGCGGGAGTATTGTACACCGGGGAGCTGTTTTTT.

The CDR3 DNA sequence: TGTGCCAGCAGCTTCCAGGGAGGCACTGAAGCTTTCTTT. Protein product: CASSFQGGTEAFF. This sequence joins TRBV7-4 and TRBJ1-1; D possibly corresponds to TRBD1 (5 bases). The CDR3 consists of 13 residues. From germline, CDR1 is SGHVT and CDR2 SQSDAQ. The V gene lost 3 bases and the J gene lost 4 bases, with 9 bases spanning the gap.

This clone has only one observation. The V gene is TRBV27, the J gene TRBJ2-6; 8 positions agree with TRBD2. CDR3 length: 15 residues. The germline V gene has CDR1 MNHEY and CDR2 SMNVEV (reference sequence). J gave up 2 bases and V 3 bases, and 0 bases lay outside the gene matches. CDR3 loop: CASSLGLAGANVLTF. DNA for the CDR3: TGTGCCAGCAGTTTGGGACTAGCTGGGGCCAACGTCCTGACTTTC.

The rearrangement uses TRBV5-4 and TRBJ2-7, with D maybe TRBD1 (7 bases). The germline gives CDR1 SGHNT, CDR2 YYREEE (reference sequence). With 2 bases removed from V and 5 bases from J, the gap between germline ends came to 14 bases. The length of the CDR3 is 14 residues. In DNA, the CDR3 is TGTGCCAGCAGCTTACCAGGGGGAGGTGACGAGCAGTACTTC. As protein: CASSLPGGGDEQYF.

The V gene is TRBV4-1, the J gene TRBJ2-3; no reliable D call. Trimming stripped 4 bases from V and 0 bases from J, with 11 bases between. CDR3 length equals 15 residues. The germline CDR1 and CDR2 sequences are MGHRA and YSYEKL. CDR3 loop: CASSLTPASTDTQYF. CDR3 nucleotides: TGCGCCAGCAGCCTCACACCCGCTAGCACAGATACGCAGTATTTT.

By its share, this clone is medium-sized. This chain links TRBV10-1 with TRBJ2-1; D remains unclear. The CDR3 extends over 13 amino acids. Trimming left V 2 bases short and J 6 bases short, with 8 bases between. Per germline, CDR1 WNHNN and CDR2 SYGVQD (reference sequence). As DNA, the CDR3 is TGCGCCAGCAGTGAGGTGCATGCCAATGAGCAGTTCTTC. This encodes CASSEVHANEQFF.

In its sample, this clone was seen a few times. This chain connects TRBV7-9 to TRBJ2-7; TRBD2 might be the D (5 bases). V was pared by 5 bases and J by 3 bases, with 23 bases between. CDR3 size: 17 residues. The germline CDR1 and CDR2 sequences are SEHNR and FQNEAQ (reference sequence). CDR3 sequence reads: CASSQLTGGSGFYEQYF. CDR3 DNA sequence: TGTGCCAGCAGCCAACTTACCGGCGGCAGCGGATTCTACGAGCAGTACTTC.

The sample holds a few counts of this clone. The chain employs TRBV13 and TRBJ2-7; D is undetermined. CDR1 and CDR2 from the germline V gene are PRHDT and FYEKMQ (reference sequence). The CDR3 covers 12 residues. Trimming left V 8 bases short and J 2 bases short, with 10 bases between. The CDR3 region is CASSGSTYEQYF. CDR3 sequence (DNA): TGTGCCAGCTCCGGCTCTACCTACGAGCAGTACTTC.

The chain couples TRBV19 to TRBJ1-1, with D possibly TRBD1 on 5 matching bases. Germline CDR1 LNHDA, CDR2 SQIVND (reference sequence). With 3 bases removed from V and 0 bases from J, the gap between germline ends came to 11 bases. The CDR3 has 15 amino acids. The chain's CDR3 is CASSMPRQLNTEAFF. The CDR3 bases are TGTGCCAGTAGTATGCCGAGACAGTTGAACACTGAAGCTTTCTTT.

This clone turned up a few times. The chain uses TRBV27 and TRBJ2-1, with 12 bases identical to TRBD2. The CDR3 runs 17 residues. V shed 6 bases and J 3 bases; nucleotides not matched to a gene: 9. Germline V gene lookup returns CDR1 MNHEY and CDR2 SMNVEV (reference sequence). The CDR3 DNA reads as TGTGCCAGCAGCCCTCTCTCTAGCGGGAGGGTCTACAATGAGCAGTTCTTC. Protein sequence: CASSPLSSGRVYNEQFF.